The entry below describes one T cell receptor (beta chain). Its antigen is unknown. The sample is drawn from a study of T-cell memory formation after mild COVID-19. Study-wide context: Clusters of TCRs were largely donor specific. Findings of the study overall: Contracting clones from day 15 to 85 had balanced CD4/CD8; later expanders favoured CD4+. Among contracting clones, CD4+ were mainly CM/EM and CD8+ enriched in EMRA.

Barcoded TCR alpha and TCR beta cDNA libraries with UMIs came from 5'RACE using constant-segment primers. TCRdb re-derived calls from the 5' RACE reads in MiXCR, one entry per CDR3 protein. Seen here are about 90,000 distinct CDR3 sequences, less than 15% observed once, and the top ten hold 39%. Between the trimmed V and J ends, which lost 3 bases and 2 bases, there was a span of 23 bases. Germline-derived CDR1 and CDR2 are MDHEN and SYDVKM. This CDR3 is built from 19 residues. The V and J genes are TRBV28 and TRBJ1-5; unclear D gene. The sample consisted of PBMCs or a T cell subset sorted from them (not recorded which). This TCR derives from a man aged 18 to 30 who had mild COVID-19 (a few samples of this study predate the infection). Cell type and time point are not known. As DNA, the CDR3 is TGTGCCAGCAGTTTTAACGACAACGTGTACGGCGGGGGCAATCAGCCCCAGCATTTT. Its protein product is CASSFNDNVYGGGNQPQHF.